This paragraph covers one T cell receptor (beta chain) sequence. Its antigen is as yet unknown. These data come from a study of TIL therapy for anti-PD-1-resistant metastatic lung cancer. About the research overall: Tumors had a median PD-L1 proportion score of 6%. Median tumor mutation burden was 1.5 mutations per megabase.

The immunoSEQ assay was v3. Each library reached some 2 million read pairs, or about 5-6.5 million at deep level. TCRdb keeps only in-frame clones here, not all; method: immunoSEQ multiplex PCR. In the table there are tens of thousands of clones, less than 85% of which are singletons. Germline V gene data show CDR1 as MNHNY and CDR2 as SVGAGI (reference sequence). V dropped 7 bases and J dropped 2; count of bases not matched to a gene: 5. CDR3 size: 14 residues. Specified time point: pre-treatment sample, taken before nivolumab and TIL therapy. Overall study findings and caveats: TIL clonotype persistence in blood showed no apparent association with response.

The TCR sequence derives from a person aged 25-85 years with non-small cell lung cancer. The genes are TRBV6-6 and TRBJ2-5, with 9 bases lining up with TRBD1. Sequenced material: blood, taken at baseline. This CDR3 reads CASKPTGGQETQYF. For the CDR3, the DNA is TGTGCCAGCAAGCCGACAGGGGGGCAAGAGACCCAGTACTTC.